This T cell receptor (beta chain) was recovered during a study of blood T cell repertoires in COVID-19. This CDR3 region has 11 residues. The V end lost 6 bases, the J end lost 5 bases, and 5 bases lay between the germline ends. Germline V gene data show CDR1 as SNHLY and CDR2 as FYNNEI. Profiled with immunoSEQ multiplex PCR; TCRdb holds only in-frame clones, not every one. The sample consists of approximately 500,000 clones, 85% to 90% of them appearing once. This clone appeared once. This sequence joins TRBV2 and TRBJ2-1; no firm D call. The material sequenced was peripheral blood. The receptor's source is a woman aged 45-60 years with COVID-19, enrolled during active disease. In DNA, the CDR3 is TGTGCCAGCAGGGGCGACAATGAGCAGTTCTTC. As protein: CASRGDNEQFF.